The 10 T cell receptor beta chains given below trace back to one sample, sequenced in a study of T cell responses to AZD1222 COVID-19 vaccine. Sequencing used immunoSEQ multiplex PCR; TCRdb keeps in-frame clones, though not all of them. The sample carries 110,000 to 150,000 clones, 80% to 90% recorded once. The starting material was peripheral blood, obtained on day 0 of AZD1222 vaccination. The receptors here all came from an adult in good health.

The chain joins TRBV7-9 to TRBJ1-1; maybe TRBD1 (6 bases). The CDR3 has 14 amino acids. Looked up from germline, CDR1 is SEHNR and CDR2 is FQNEAQ (reference sequence). The V gene lost 5 bases and the J gene lost 7 bases, with 17 bases spanning the gap. The chain's CDR3 is CASSPVVAGVEAFF. DNA of the CDR3: TGTGCCAGCAGCCCAGTGGTGGCAGGGGTTGAAGCTTTCTTT.

This clone has a single count. The chain uses TRBV24-1 and TRBJ2-2, with D perhaps TRBD1 (5 bases). CDR1 KGHDR and CDR2 SFDVKD come from the germline V gene. This CDR3 region has 16 residues. V lost 3 bases to trimming and J lost 4 bases, with 14 bases between them. The CDR3 region has the DNA TGTGCCACCAGTGATCCCCGTCAGGGTAGCACCGGGGAGCTGTTTTTT. Translating gives CATSDPRQGSTGELFF.

V and J are TRBV6-1 and TRBJ1-2, with 8 bases identical to TRBD1. From germline, CDR1 is MNHNS and CDR2 SASEGT. V lost 3 bases, J lost 5 bases, and 8 bases stayed unmatched. This CDR3 has 15 amino acids. CDR3 protein: CASSDPGGTYYGYTF. As DNA, the CDR3 is TGTGCCAGCAGTGATCCAGGGGGCACCTATTATGGCTACACCTTC.

This clone came up a few times. The genes are TRBV5-6 and TRBJ2-1; no reliable D call. V lost 5 bases, J lost 3 bases, and 6 bases lay in between. Germline CDR1 and CDR2: SGHDT and YYEEEE. The CDR3 has 12 amino acids. The CDR3 DNA reads as TGTGCCAGCAGTAGGGACTACAATGAGCAGTTCTTC. Its protein is CASSRDYNEQFF.

This clone was picked up one time. The CDR3 coding sequence is TGTGCCAGCAGCCAAGAATCGGGGAACTCCTACGAGCAGTACTTC. This codes for CASSQESGNSYEQYF. The chain links TRBV4-2 to TRBJ2-7, with a weak D call TRBD2 (5 bases). The CDR3 has 15 residues. Germline V lookup: CDR1 LGHNA, CDR2 YNFKEQ. V lost 0 bases to trimming and J lost 0 bases, with 9 bases between them.

V and J are TRBV2 and TRBJ2-4, with 7 bases matching TRBD1. The V and J ends lost 7 bases and 0 bases, in that order; junction bases with no gene match: 18. This CDR3 spans 19 amino acids. Germline-derived CDR1 and CDR2 are SNHLY and FYNNEI. The CDR3 DNA sequence: TGTGCCAGCAACCTAAGGGAAGGGACAGCAAGACTAGCCAAAAACATTCAGTACTTC. It yields the protein CASNLREGTARLAKNIQYF.

In regard to this clone: The junction does not match germline at one end; this may be a read error. V and J are TRBV6-1 and TRBJ1-3; 8 nucleotides match TRBD1. The CDR3 consists of 14 residues. Germline assignment: CDR1 MNHNS and CDR2 SASEGT. CDR3 in amino acids: CASSEDRGLNTIYF. CDR3 nucleotides: TGTGCCAGCAGCGAAGACAGGGGCCTAAACACCATATATTTT.

The CDR3 coding sequence is TGTGCCAGCAGCTTAGACAGGGCAAGCACTGAAGCTTTCTTT. It is translated as CASSLDRASTEAFF. The chain carries TRBV7-9 and TRBJ1-1; weak D call: TRBD1 (6 bases). V was trimmed by 1 base and J by 4 bases, leaving 10 bases between them. The CDR3 extends over 14 amino acids. The V gene's germline CDR1 is SEHNR and CDR2 FQNEAQ (reference sequence).

The chain recombines TRBV28 with TRBJ2-3; D is uncertain. Germline CDR1 and CDR2: MDHEN and SYDVKM. This CDR3 has 9 residues. DNA of the CDR3: TGTGGGCCAGCGGATACGCAGTATTTT. It translates to CGPADTQYF.

This chain links TRBV3-1 (or the pseudogene TRBV3-2) with TRBJ1-6; D remains ambiguous. The V end was cut by 1 base, the J end by 9 bases, with 16 bases between. CDR3 length: 16 amino acids. Germline loops: CDR1 LGHDT, CDR2 YNNKEL (reference sequence). In DNA form, the CDR3 reads TGTGCCAGCAGCCAAGGTCCCTCGACCACGGGTTCACCCCTCCACTTT. As protein: CASSQGPSTTGSPLHF.